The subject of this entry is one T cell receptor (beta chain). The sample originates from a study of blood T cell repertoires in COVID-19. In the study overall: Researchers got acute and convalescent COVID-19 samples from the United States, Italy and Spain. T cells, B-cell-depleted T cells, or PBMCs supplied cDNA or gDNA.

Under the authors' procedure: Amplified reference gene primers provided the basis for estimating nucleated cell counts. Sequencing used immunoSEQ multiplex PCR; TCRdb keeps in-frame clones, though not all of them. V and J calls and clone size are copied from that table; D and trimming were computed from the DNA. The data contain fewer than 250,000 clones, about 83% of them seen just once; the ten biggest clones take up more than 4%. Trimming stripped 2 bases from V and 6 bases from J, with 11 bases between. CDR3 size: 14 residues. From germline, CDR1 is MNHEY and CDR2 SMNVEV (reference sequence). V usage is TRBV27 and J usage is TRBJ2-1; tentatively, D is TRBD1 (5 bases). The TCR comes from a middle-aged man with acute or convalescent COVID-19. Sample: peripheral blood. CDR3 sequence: CASSLLSRANEQFF. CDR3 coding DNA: TGTGCCAGCAGTTTACTCTCCAGGGCCAATGAGCAGTTCTTC.